The 17 T cell receptor beta chains presented below share a single source sample, sequenced in a study of T cells after somatic rescue of genetic block (dated by TCRdb to about 2020). Library method: the immunoSEQ multiplex PCR assay. This immuneACCESS table, as held by TCRdb, lists in-frame sequences with V and J called but not all clones. Of the missing ones, under half trace to an unresolved V gene in checked studies; the others have no known cause. For this sample the table gives approximately 14,000 clones, of which 60% to 80% were detected only once. The ten top clones hold 14% of the sample. Sequenced material: peripheral blood mononuclear cells (PBMCs). These receptors came from a boy aged 5-17 years.

The chain employs TRBV28 and TRBJ2-7; tentative D call: TRBD1 (7 bases). Looked up from germline, CDR1 is MDHEN and CDR2 is SYDVKM. This CDR3 region has 14 residues. The ends were cut back, 2 bases at V and 4 bases at J, with 12 bases in the middle. CDR3: CASSLGPGGYEQYF. The CDR3 DNA follows: TGTGCCAGCAGTTTAGGTCCAGGGGGGTACGAGCAGTACTTC.

In this sample, this clone is medium-sized (0.01 to 0.1%). The chain is built from TRBV30 and TRBJ2-7; 8 positions match TRBD1. In germline, CDR1 is GTSNPN, CDR2 SVGIG (reference sequence). Trimming at V came to 5 bases and at J to 2 bases, leaving 2 bases not matched to a gene. This CDR3 region has 12 residues. CDR3: CAWGQGPYEQYF. The CDR3 DNA is TGTGCCTGGGGACAGGGCCCCTACGAGCAGTACTTC.

Sample share makes this clone large (0.1 to 1%). The chain uses TRBV21-1 and TRBJ2-2; TRBD1 was called by the table and not checked on the DNA. TRBV21-1 is recorded as a pseudogene. CDR3 size: 17 residues. The CDR3 is CASSGPKGQANTGELFF. In DNA form, the CDR3 reads TGTGCCAGCAGCGGTCCAAAGGGACAGGCGAACACCGGGGAGCTGTTTTTT.

This chain connects TRBV6-1 to TRBJ1-4; D call uncertain. This CDR3 is built from 14 residues. CDR1 and CDR2 from the germline V gene are MNHNS and SASEGT. Trimming stripped 7 bases from V and 3 bases from J, with 12 bases between. The DNA of the CDR3 is TGTGCCAGCAAATGGGGAAGTCCTAATGAAAAACTGTTTTTT. Translating it yields CASKWGSPNEKLFF.

V gene TRBV5-1 combines with J gene TRBJ2-7; 8 positions agree with TRBD2. The CDR3 covers 15 residues. The ends lost 5 bases at V and 1 base at J; junction bases unmatched: 8. Germline V gene lookup returns CDR1 SGHRS and CDR2 YFSETQ. CDR3 in amino acids: CASRPPGTRSYEQYF. The CDR3 DNA is TGCGCCAGCAGGCCCCCCGGGACTAGGTCCTACGAGCAGTACTTC. The full variable domain, rest sourced from reference TRBV5-1 and TRBJ2-7, is KAGVTQTPRYLIKTRGQQVTLSCSPISGHRSVSWYQQTPGQGLQFLFEYFSETQRNKGNFPGRFSGRQFSNSRSEMNVSTLELGDSALYLCASRPPGTRSYEQYFGPGTRLTVT.

The chain joins TRBV10-1 to TRBJ1-5, with D unclear. Looked up from germline, CDR1 is WNHNN and CDR2 is SYGVQD (reference sequence). The V end was cut by 2 bases, the J end by 2 bases, with 10 bases between. The CDR3 spans 15 residues. DNA of the CDR3: TGCGCCAGCAGTGAGGGAGAACGGGGCAATCAGCCCCAGCATTTT. It codes for CASSEGERGNQPQHF.

This clone was found once. The rearrangement links TRBV5-5 to TRBJ2-7; a weak D match, TRBD1 (5 bases). CDR3 size: 13 residues. V lost 0 bases and J lost 3, with 7 bases in between. The germline CDR1 and CDR2 sequences are SGHKS and YYEKEE (reference sequence). The CDR3 DNA follows: TGTGCCAGCAGCTTGGGACAGCTCTACGAGCAGTACTTC. Protein sequence: CASSLGQLYEQYF.

This clone showed up just once. The CDR3 region has the DNA TGTGCCAGCAGTCTAAACCCTAGCGGGAATTTTGGCGGGGAGCTGTTTTTT. Translating gives CASSLNPSGNFGGELFF. The V call is TRBV7-2, the J call TRBJ2-2; 9 positions agree with TRBD2. The germline gives CDR1 SGHTA, CDR2 FQGNSA. There are 17 residues in the CDR3. J was trimmed by 7 bases and V by 6 bases; bases with no gene match: 15.

This clone was observed once. This chain joins TRBV29-1 and TRBJ2-2; no reliable D call. Germline CDR1 SQVTM, CDR2 ANQGSEA. The CDR3 length is 11 residues. V gave up 5 bases and J gave up 7 bases, with 8 bases separating them. The CDR3 nucleotides read TGCAGCGTTAGGGTGGACGGGGAGCTGTTTTTT. Its translation is CSVRVDGELFF.

A few counts support this clone. The V gene is TRBV27, the J gene TRBJ2-7, with 9 bases that match TRBD1. The trim removed 2 bases at V and 5 bases at J, leaving 13 bases unmatched. Germline V CDR1 and CDR2: MNHEY, SMNVEV (reference sequence). CDR3 length: 17 residues. Written as DNA, the CDR3 is TGTGCCAGCAGTTTAATCTTCTCGGGACAGGGAGACGACGAGCAGTACTTC. It codes for CASSLIFSGQGDDEQYF.

By frequency in the sample, this clone is medium-sized (0.01 to 0.1%). This chain links TRBV6-5 with TRBJ2-7; no definite D call. This CDR3 has 13 amino acids. The germline CDR1 and CDR2 sequences are MNHEY and SVGAGI. Deletions cut 2 bases from V and 0 bases from J, with 5 bases between. CDR3 sequence: CASSYKSSYEQYF. CDR3 sequence (DNA): TGTGCCAGCAGTTACAAAAGCTCCTACGAGCAGTACTTC.

Only a few counts were recorded for this clone. The chain couples TRBV18 to TRBJ2-1; D gene unclear. V lost 3 bases and J 4 bases, leaving 1 base between the germline ends. Germline lookup yields CDR1 KGHSH and CDR2 LQKENI. The CDR3 covers 11 residues. The CDR3, as DNA: TGTGCCAGCTCACCTTACAATGAGCAGTTCTTC. Encoded protein: CASSPYNEQFF.

The rearrangement uses TRBV2 and TRBJ2-7, with 7 bases identical to TRBD1. CDR3 length: 14 residues. Germline values: CDR1 SNHLY, CDR2 FYNNEI. V gave up 8 bases and J gave up 3 bases; unmatched junction bases: 10. The CDR3 sequence is CASSKQTGNYEQYF. CDR3 nucleotide sequence: TGTGCCAGCTCCAAACAGACAGGGAACTACGAGCAGTACTTC.

About this clone itself: A single base separates this from a much larger clone, so it may be a read error. This specimen includes other DNA sequences encoding the same CDR3. The rearrangement uses TRBV6-5 and TRBJ1-1; no clear D. Germline V gives CDR1 MNHEY, CDR2 SVGAGI. The CDR3 has 15 residues. V gave up 5 bases and J gave up 5 bases, with 18 bases separating them. The CDR3 nucleotides read TGTGCCAGCAGTACCTCAACGGGAGGGAATACTGAAGCTTTCTTT. Translation gives CASSTSTGGNTEAFF.

V gene TRBV10-1 combines with J gene TRBJ2-7; TRBD2 might be the D (5 bases). The germline CDR1 and CDR2 sequences are WNHNN and SYGVQD (reference sequence). The length of the CDR3 is 14 residues. The V gene lost 2 bases and the J gene lost 5 bases, with 13 bases spanning the gap. The CDR3 DNA follows: TGCGCCAGCAGTGAGGATAGCGTCGGGGACGAGCAGTACTTC. It encodes CASSEDSVGDEQYF.

This clone was picked up a small number of times. The chain has TRBV29-1 and TRBJ1-2; no definite D call. The V and J ends lost 7 bases and 4 bases respectively, with 22 bases between them. The CDR3 covers 15 residues. CDR1 and CDR2 from the germline V gene are SQVTM and ANQGSEA. The CDR3 region is CSAPIREGFVYGYTF. DNA of the CDR3: TGCAGCGCCCCCATCCGTGAAGGGTTTGTCTATGGCTACACCTTC.

By proportion, this clone is medium-sized. The chain couples TRBV6-6 to TRBJ1-1; tentatively, D is TRBD1 (5 bases). Germline V lookup: CDR1 MNHNY, CDR2 SVGAGI (reference sequence). Between the trimmed V and J ends, which lost 0 bases and 7 bases, there was a span of 6 bases. This CDR3 contains 12 residues. The CDR3 DNA follows: TGTGCCAGCAGTTACTCGACAGATGAAGCTTTCTTT. It translates to CASSYSTDEAFF.